Listed here are 10 T cell receptor beta chains from one sample, sequenced in a study of regulatory T cells in long-lasting Graves disease. CDR3-region Arm-PCR and iRepertoire HTBI primers produced the TCR beta libraries. TCRdb recomputed calls from the multiplex PCR reads with MiXCR, one row per CDR3 protein. This table has 240,000 or so distinct CDR3 sequences, over 20% appearing once. Noted time point: newly diagnosed GD, antithyroid drugs for less than 3 months. Making the TCR library involved RNA that had been extracted from PBMCs. The sequenced sample was peripheral blood mononuclear cells (PBMCs), obtained at new diagnosis, from a patient treated with antithyroid drugs. These receptors were obtained from a female donor with Graves disease.

This clonotype was detected many times. V usage is TRBV7-3 and J usage is TRBJ2-3; a possible D gene is TRBD1 (5 bases). CDR1 SGHTA and CDR2 FQGTGA come from the germline V gene. CDR3 length equals 14 residues. V gave up 5 bases and J gave up 4 bases, with 13 bases separating them. The DNA of the CDR3 is TGTGCCAGCAGCCTCCTAGGGGCGGCAGATACGCAGTATTTT. Protein: CASSLLGAADTQYF.

Regarding this clonotype: This probably arose from a read error, given a far larger clone one base away. The rearrangement joins TRBV2 to TRBJ2-5, with TRBD1 matching 8 bases. The end of the DNA fits TRBJ2-1 better, so the J call may be wrong. The CDR3 consists of 13 residues. The germline V gene has CDR1 SNHLY and CDR2 FYNNEI. CDR3 sequence reads: CASSGTGTDEQFF. The DNA of the CDR3 is TGTGCCAGCAGTGGGACAGGGACCGACGAGCAGTTCTTC.

The rearrangement links TRBV19 to TRBJ1-1, with TRBD1 as a possible D gene (6 bases). Germline CDR1 and CDR2: LNHDA and SQIVND (reference sequence). This CDR3 is 15 amino acids long. Trimming pared 3 bases from V and 3 bases from J, leaving 14 bases between. In DNA form, the CDR3 reads TGTGCCAGTAGTATGATGGGGGCTGGGTACACTGAAGCTTTCTTT. This translates into CASSMMGAGYTEAFF.

Remarks on this clonotype: A far larger clone differs by one base, so this is likely a read error. J is TRBJ2-3 and V is TRBV7-8, with TRBD2 identical over 7 bases. Germline CDR1 reads SGHVS; CDR2 reads FQNEAQ. The CDR3 is 13 amino acids. The CDR3 nucleotides are TGTGCCAGCAGCCCGCGGGAGACAGATGCGCAGTATTTT. Protein sequence: CASSPRETDAQYF.

This clonotype was found many times. The rearrangement joins TRBV20-1 to TRBJ2-3; possibly TRBD2 for D (6 bases). V was trimmed by 0 bases and J by 5 bases, leaving 15 bases between them. The germline V gene encodes CDR1 DFQATT and CDR2 SNEGSKA (reference sequence). The CDR3 loop spans 15 amino acids. The CDR3 loop is CSARDRRGTGDTQYF. The CDR3 DNA is TGCAGTGCTAGAGATAGACGGGGGACCGGAGATACGCAGTATTTT.

There are many counts of this clonotype. V gene TRBV29-1 combines with J gene TRBJ2-3; no clear D. The length of the CDR3 is 11 residues. CDR1 is SQVTM and CDR2 is ANQGSEA in the germline V gene. Trimming stripped 6 bases from V and 4 bases from J, with 8 bases between. The CDR3 nucleotides read TGCAGCGTAGTAATAGCAGATACGCAGTATTTT. Translating gives CSVVIADTQYF.

This clonotype was counted many times. The CDR3 DNA is TGTGCCAGCAGGGACCCGGGGCGAGGTGAAAAACTGTTTTTT. It specifies CASRDPGRGEKLFF. The chain employs TRBV12-3 or TRBV12-4 and TRBJ1-4; TRBD1 is a possible D gene (5 bases). The CDR3 runs to 14 residues. Trimming removed 6 bases from V and 7 bases from J, with 15 bases in between.

This clonotype was seen repeatedly, ten times or more. V is TRBV7-6 and J is TRBJ1-1; D uncertain. Per germline, CDR1 SGHVS and CDR2 FNYEAQ. V dropped 4 bases and J dropped 0 bases, with 9 bases sitting between them. The CDR3 runs 14 residues. The CDR3 loop is CASSSLTVNTEAFF. Written as DNA, the CDR3 is TGTGCCAGCAGCTCACTCACAGTGAACACTGAAGCTTTCTTT.

This clonotype has at least ten counts. V gene TRBV27 combines with J gene TRBJ2-3; TRBD1 matches 9 bases. Germline CDR1 and CDR2: MNHEY and SMNVEV (reference sequence). CDR3 length equals 18 residues. The junction had 21 bases not matched to a gene; V was cut back by 8 bases and J by 6 bases. The CDR3 DNA reads as TGTGCCAGCGGGCGACTTTCGGGACAGGGCATTGCCAGGGATACGCAGTATTTT. Its translation: CASGRLSGQGIARDTQYF.

This clonotype has at least ten counts. The chain has TRBV12-3 or TRBV12-4 and TRBJ1-2, with TRBD1 matching 8 bases. V shed 6 bases, J shed 5 bases, and the junction held 8 bases outside the gene matches. The CDR3 is 14 amino acids. This chain's CDR3 is CASRSGTGEYGYTF. The CDR3 nucleotides are TGTGCCAGCAGGTCCGGGACAGGCGAATATGGCTACACCTTC.